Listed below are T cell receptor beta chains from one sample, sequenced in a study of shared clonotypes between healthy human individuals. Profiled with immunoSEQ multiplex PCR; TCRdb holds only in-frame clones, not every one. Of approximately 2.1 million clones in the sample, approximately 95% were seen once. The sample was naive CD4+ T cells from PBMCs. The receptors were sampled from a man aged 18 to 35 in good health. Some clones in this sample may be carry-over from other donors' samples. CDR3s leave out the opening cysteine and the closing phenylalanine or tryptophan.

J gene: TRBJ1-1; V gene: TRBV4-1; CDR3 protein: ASSNTGGHTEAF
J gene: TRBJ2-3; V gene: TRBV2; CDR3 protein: ASRMGQTSTDTQY
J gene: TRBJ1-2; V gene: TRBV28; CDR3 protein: ASSRGLPFYGYT
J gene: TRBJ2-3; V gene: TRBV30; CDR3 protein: AWSVASTDTQY
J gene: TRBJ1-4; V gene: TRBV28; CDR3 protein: ASTTTGGPGEKLF
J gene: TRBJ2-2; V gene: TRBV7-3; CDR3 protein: ASSLYGQPNTGELF
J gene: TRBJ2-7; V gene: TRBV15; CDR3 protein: ATSRPQGPIHEQY
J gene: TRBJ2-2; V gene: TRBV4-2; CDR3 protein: ASSQAAGAKGELF
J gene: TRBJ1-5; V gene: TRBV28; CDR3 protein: ASSLSFGGIQPQH
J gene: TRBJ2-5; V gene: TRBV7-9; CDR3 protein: ASKEEETQY
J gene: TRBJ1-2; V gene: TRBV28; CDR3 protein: ASSDGTGFFYGYT
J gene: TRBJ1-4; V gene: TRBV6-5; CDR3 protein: ASSPGGQGEKLF
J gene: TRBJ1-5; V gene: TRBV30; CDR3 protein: AWSVGVGWDQPQH